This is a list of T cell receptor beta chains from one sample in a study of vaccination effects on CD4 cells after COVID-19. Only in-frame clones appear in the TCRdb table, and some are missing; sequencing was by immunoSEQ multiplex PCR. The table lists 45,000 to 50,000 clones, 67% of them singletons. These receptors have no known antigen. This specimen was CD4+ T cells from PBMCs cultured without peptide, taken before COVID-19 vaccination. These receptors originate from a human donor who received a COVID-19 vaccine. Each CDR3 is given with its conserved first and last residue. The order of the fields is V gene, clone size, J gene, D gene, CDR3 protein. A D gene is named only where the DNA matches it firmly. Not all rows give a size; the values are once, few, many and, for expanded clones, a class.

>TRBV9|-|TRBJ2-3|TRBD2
CASSVGTSGGDTQYF
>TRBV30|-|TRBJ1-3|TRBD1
CAWGRDSYGNTIYF
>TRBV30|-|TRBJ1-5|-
CAWSPSWTVQNQPQHF
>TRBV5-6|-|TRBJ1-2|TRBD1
CASSSGTEIIYGYTF
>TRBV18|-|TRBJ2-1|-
CASSSGVPDNEQFF
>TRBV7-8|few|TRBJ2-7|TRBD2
CASQPGGPYEQYF
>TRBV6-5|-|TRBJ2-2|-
CASSWGFGGELFF
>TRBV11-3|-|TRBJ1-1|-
CASSPRQGSAEAFF
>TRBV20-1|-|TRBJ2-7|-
CSAGGTWEQYF
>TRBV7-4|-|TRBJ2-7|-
CASTNRVIDEQYF
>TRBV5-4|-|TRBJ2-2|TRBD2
CASSLGPSGGTGELFF
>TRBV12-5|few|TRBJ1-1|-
CASGLAREAFF
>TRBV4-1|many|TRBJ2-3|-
CASSPDSHTDTQYF
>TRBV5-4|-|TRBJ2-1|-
CASSRASGTAYNEQFF
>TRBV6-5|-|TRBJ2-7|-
CASSPTRRREQYF
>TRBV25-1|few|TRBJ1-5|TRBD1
CASSGQGASNQPQHF
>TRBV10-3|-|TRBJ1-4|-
CAIGREGPPGELFF
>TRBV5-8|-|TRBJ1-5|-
CASSLASNQPQHF
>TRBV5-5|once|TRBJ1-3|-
CASSRAPSGNTIYF
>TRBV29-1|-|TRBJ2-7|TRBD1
CSARRQGANEQYF
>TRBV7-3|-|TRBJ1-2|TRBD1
CASSLGAGGNNYGYTF
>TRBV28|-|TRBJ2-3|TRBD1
CASSPGTGGFTDTQYF
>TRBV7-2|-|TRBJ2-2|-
CASSSWDLLPGELFF
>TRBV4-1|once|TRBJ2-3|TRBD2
CASSLSLAGIDTQYF
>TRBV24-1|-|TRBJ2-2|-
CASSLTANTGELFF
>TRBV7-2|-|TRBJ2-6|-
CASSFGGFGANVLTF
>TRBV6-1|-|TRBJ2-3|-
CASSDTRDTQYF